The 29 T cell receptor beta chains below come from one sample, sequenced in a study of T cells in Graves' hyperthyroidism and ophthalmopathy. Amplified TCR beta CDR3 regions derived from RNA transcripts. The HTBI primer set was used in a first-round RT-PCR of the TCR CDR3. MiXCR was run by TCRdb on the multiplex PCR reads, yielding one entry per CDR3 protein. This table holds about 420,000 distinct CDR3 sequences, 15% to 17% found once. Sequencing used blood. Source of these receptors: a woman aged 18 to 35 with Graves' hyperthyroidism.

This clonotype was counted at least ten times. This chain joins TRBV20-1 and TRBJ1-1; D not resolved. This CDR3 comprises 16 residues. The V and J ends lost 0 bases and 1 base respectively, with 15 bases between them. CDR1 is DFQATT and CDR2 is SNEGSKA in the germline V gene (reference sequence). CDR3 loop: CSARDPRRRTNTEAFF. The DNA of the CDR3 is TGCAGTGCTAGAGATCCTCGGCGACGGACGAACACTGAAGCTTTCTTT.

This clonotype has a single count. A read error may be the cause here, since a much bigger clone is one base away. CDR3 nucleotides: TGTGCCAGTAGTATGCTTAGCGGGAGGGCCCGGGAGACCCAGTACTTC. Protein product: CASSMLSGRARETQYF. The V and J genes are TRBV19 and TRBJ2-5; 11 bases are shared with TRBD2. J was trimmed by 5 bases and V by 3 bases; bases with no gene match: 8. CDR3 length: 16 amino acids. Germline CDR1 and CDR2: LNHDA and SQIVND (reference sequence).

This clonotype came up many times. The chain has TRBV6-1 and TRBJ2-6; TRBD1 or TRBD2 may be the D gene (5 bases each). The CDR3 covers 18 residues. CDR1 MNHNS and CDR2 SASEGT come from the germline V gene. Between the trimmed V and J ends, which lost 6 bases and 2 bases, there was a span of 20 bases. The CDR3 DNA reads TGTGCCAGCAGCGGGGCCCGGACCCCGATGGCTGGGGCCAACGTCCTGACTTTC. It is translated as CASSGARTPMAGANVLTF.

Notes on this clonotype: One junction end disagrees with the germline gene, perhaps due to a read error. The chain links TRBV6-1 to TRBJ1-4, with 8 bases that match TRBD1. CDR1 is MNHNS, CDR2 SASEGT, per germline. This CDR3 spans 16 amino acids. CDR3 nucleotide sequence: TGTGCCAGCAGTCGAACGACAGGGGCAACTAATGAAAAACTGGTTTTT. This translates into CASSRTTGATNEKLVF.

This clonotype was counted many times. The chain combines TRBV4-1 with TRBJ1-2; TRBD1 aligns across 10 bases. Per germline, CDR1 MGHRA and CDR2 YSYEKL. The CDR3 spans 11 residues. V lost 4 bases and J lost 11; bases outside the gene matches: 1. This CDR3 is CASSRDRGYTF. The DNA of the CDR3 is TGCGCCAGCAGCCGGGACAGGGGTTACACCTTC.

J is TRBJ1-5 and V is TRBV19; possible D gene TRBD1, 6 bases. Trimming took off 4 bases at V and 0 bases at J, with 16 bases between the two ends. The CDR3 is 17 residues long. In germline, CDR1 is LNHDA, CDR2 SQIVND (reference sequence). The CDR3 nucleotides read TGTGCCAGTAGTAAGGAGCAGGACAGCCATAGCAATCAGCCCCAGCATTTT. Its protein product is CASSKEQDSHSNQPQHF.

There are many counts of this clonotype. The chain has TRBV7-8 and TRBJ2-5; D is tentatively TRBD1 or TRBD2 (5 bases each). V lost 3 bases to trimming and J lost 2 bases, with 10 bases between them. Germline CDR1 SGHVS, CDR2 FQNEAQ. This CDR3 region has 14 residues. CDR3 nucleotides: TGTGCCAGCAGCTTCCGGGACGGACAAGAGACCCAGTACTTC. It codes for CASSFRDGQETQYF.

The CDR3 DNA is TGTGCCAGTAGTACCGGGGGGTGGGACACCGGGGAGCTGTTTTTT. Its protein is CASSTGGWDTGELFF. V usage is TRBV19 and J usage is TRBJ2-2; 7 bases fit TRBD2. Trimming took 4 bases from V and 3 from J; bases not matched to a gene: 5. The CDR3 consists of 15 residues. Germline V gives CDR1 LNHDA, CDR2 SQIVND (reference sequence).

This clonotype has ten or more counts. V and J are TRBV2 and TRBJ1-6; unclear D gene. CDR1 is SNHLY, CDR2 FYNNEI, per germline. This CDR3 is 15 amino acids long. The germline V and J ends were trimmed by 2 bases and 5 bases, with 10 bases remaining between them. The CDR3 spells CASSESGRNNSPLHF. CDR3 coding DNA: TGTGCCAGCAGTGAATCCGGGAGGAATAATTCACCCCTCCACTTT.

About this clonotype itself: A much larger clone lies a single base off, so this may be a read error. The chain recombines TRBV12-5 with TRBJ2-1; a possible D gene is TRBD2 (5 bases). The assigned J gene may be wrong: the sequence end matches TRBJ2-7 better. The CDR3 is 15 residues long. CDR1 and CDR2 from the germline V gene are LGHNT and FRNRAP. The CDR3 DNA reads as TGTGCTAGTGGTCTTGGGCGGGTGTCCTACAATGAGCAGTACTTC. This translates into CASGLGRVSYNEQYF.

This clonotype was seen only a few times. The chain joins TRBV10-3 to TRBJ2-1, with 15 bases that match TRBD2. Trimming took 6 bases from V and 0 from J; bases not matched to a gene: 6. CDR1 and CDR2 (germline): ENHRY, SYGVKD. The length of the CDR3 is 18 residues. The CDR3: CAISIGLAGGSSYNEQFF. The CDR3 DNA follows: TGTGCCATCAGCATAGGACTAGCGGGGGGGAGCTCCTACAATGAGCAGTTCTTC.

This clonotype was detected a few times. The chain has TRBV3-1 and TRBJ2-7; 11 nucleotides line up with TRBD2. The CDR3 contains 21 residues. Germline values: CDR1 LGHDT, CDR2 YNNKEL (reference sequence). V shed 5 bases and J 0 bases; nucleotides not matched to a gene: 21. CDR3 residues: CASSKTSGVTSGGLSSYEQYF. The CDR3 DNA reads as TGTGCCAGCAGCAAAACGAGTGGTGTAACTAGCGGGGGTTTAAGCTCCTACGAGCAGTACTTC.

This clonotype was seen a single time. CDR3 sequence: CASSLYQQFRNTGELFF. CDR3 DNA: TGTGCCAGCAGCCTCTACCAACAGTTCAGAAACACCGGGGAGCTGTTTTTT. The V gene is TRBV6-1, the J gene TRBJ2-2; D gene uncertain. The CDR3 is made up of 17 amino acids. V lost 6 bases, J lost 2 bases, and 19 bases lay in between. Germline assignment: CDR1 MNHNS and CDR2 SASEGT.

This clonotype was seen ten or more times. This sequence joins TRBV9 and TRBJ2-7; 7 bases line up with TRBD1. With 2 bases clipped from V and 4 bases from J, the junction kept 6 bases outside the gene matches. CDR3 length: 14 amino acids. The V gene's germline CDR1 is SGDLS and CDR2 YYNGEE. The CDR3 sequence: CASSVTGDEYEQYF. Written as DNA, the CDR3 is TGTGCCAGCAGCGTTACAGGGGACGAGTACGAGCAGTACTTC. Full variable domain (missing parts from reference TRBV9 and TRBJ2-7): DSGVTQTPKHLITATGQRVTLRCSPRSGDLSVYWYQQSLDQGLQFLIQYYNGEERAKGNILERFSAQQFPDLHSELNLSSLELGDSALYFCASSVTGDEYEQYFGPGTRLTVT.

This clonotype occurred many times. CDR3 DNA sequence: TGTGCCAGCAGCGTAGAGGGAGCGCCACCCCTCCACTTT. It yields the protein CASSVEGAPPLHF. V usage is TRBV9 and J usage is TRBJ1-6, with D unclear. This CDR3 spans 13 amino acids. The ends were cut back, 0 bases at V and 11 bases at J, with 9 bases in the middle. Germline values: CDR1 SGDLS, CDR2 YYNGEE.

The V call is TRBV5-1, the J call TRBJ1-6, with TRBD1 as a possible D gene (6 bases). Germline V gene sequence: CDR1 SGHRS, CDR2 YFSETQ. Trimming removed 0 bases from V and 8 bases from J, with 15 bases in between. The CDR3 is 16 amino acids. DNA of the CDR3: TGCGCCAGCAGCTTGGAATGGACAGCGGGGGATTCACCCCTCCACTTT. Its protein is CASSLEWTAGDSPLHF.

The gene calls are TRBV9 and TRBJ1-2; D is perhaps TRBD1 (5 bases). V dropped 5 bases and J dropped 7 bases, with 18 bases sitting between them. Germline CDR1 and CDR2: SGDLS and YYNGEE. CDR3 length: 14 amino acids. The CDR3 bases are TGTGCCAGCAGTCGGGGGGGGGATCGGGGTGGCTACACCTTC. Its translation is CASSRGGDRGGYTF.

The rearrangement uses TRBV4-1 and TRBJ2-6; no firm D call. The CDR3 is made up of 19 amino acids. Germline loops: CDR1 MGHRA, CDR2 YSYEKL. The V end was cut by 0 bases, the J end by 4 bases, with 19 bases between. CDR3 protein: CASSQDVGRVGWGANVLTF. In nucleotides, the CDR3 is TGCGCCAGCAGCCAAGATGTAGGAAGGGTGGGGTGGGGGGCCAACGTCCTGACTTTC.

The table lists this clonotype with many counts. This chain uses TRBV2 with TRBJ1-5; 8 bases map to TRBD1. This CDR3 is 14 amino acids long. Germline V gene data show CDR1 as SNHLY and CDR2 as FYNNEI. The V segment lost 3 bases and the J segment 6 bases; nucleotides outside the gene matches: 4. CDR3 protein: CASSDQGASQPQHF. CDR3 sequence (DNA): TGTGCCAGCAGTGATCAGGGGGCGAGTCAGCCCCAGCATTTT.

The chain links TRBV29-1 to TRBJ2-5; D call uncertain. Between the trimmed V and J ends, which lost 4 bases and 6 bases, there was a span of 15 bases. The CDR3 has 13 amino acids. The V gene's germline CDR1 is SQVTM and CDR2 ANQGSEA. The CDR3 loop is CSVGHVGVQTQYF. DNA of the CDR3: TGCAGCGTTGGACACGTTGGGGTGCAGACCCAGTACTTC. Full variable domain (rest looked up from reference TRBV29-1 and TRBJ2-5): SAVISQKPSRDICQRGTSLTIQCQVDSQVTMMFWYRQQPGQSLTLIATANQGSEATYESGFVIDKFPISRPNLTFSTLTVSNMSPEDSSIYLCSVGHVGVQTQYFGPGTRLLVL.

This clonotype was observed a handful of times. The CDR3 region is CASSDRGGANYGYTF. The CDR3 bases are TGTGCCAGTAGCGACAGGGGGGGAGCTAACTATGGCTACACCTTC. V gene TRBV19 combines with J gene TRBJ1-2; 9 bases match TRBD1. This CDR3 is 15 amino acids long. V shed 6 bases and J 0 bases; nucleotides not matched to a gene: 5. The germline CDR1 and CDR2 sequences are LNHDA and SQIVND (reference sequence).

This clonotype has ten or more counts. The chain carries TRBV11-2 and TRBJ1-1, with D maybe TRBD1 (5 bases). The CDR3 sequence is 16 residues long. Trimming left V 5 bases short and J 3 bases short, with 19 bases between. Germline CDR1 is SGHAT and CDR2 is FQNNGV. CDR3: CASSPSGGLQHTEAFF. The DNA for the CDR3 is TGTGCCAGCAGCCCGTCGGGGGGGTTGCAACACACTGAAGCTTTCTTT.

This clonotype was observed a few times. The chain uses TRBV5-6 and TRBJ2-4; a possible D gene is TRBD1 (6 bases). The CDR3 has 18 amino acids. Trimming removed 4 bases from V and 0 bases from J, with 20 bases in between. CDR1 SGHDT and CDR2 YYEEEE come from the germline V gene. The CDR3 DNA is TGTGCCAGCAGCGCCGGGACAAGAAATTTACTAGCCAAAAACATTCAGTACTTC. Protein: CASSAGTRNLLAKNIQYF. The entire variable domain, with the rest obtained from reference TRBV5-6 and TRBJ2-4, is as follows: DAGVTQSPTHLIKTRGQQVTLRCSPKSGHDTVSWYQQALGQGPQFIFQYYEEEERQRGNFPDRFSGHQFPNYSSELNVNALLLGDSALYLCASSAGTRNLLAKNIQYFGAGTRLSVL.

This clonotype was seen at least ten times. The CDR3 loop reads CASSFRRETQYF. CDR3 sequence (DNA): TGTGCCAGCAGCTTTAGAAGAGAGACCCAGTACTTC. The chain joins TRBV7-6 to TRBJ2-5; D not resolved. The CDR3 runs to 12 residues. V lost 3 bases and J lost 4, with 6 bases in between. Germline CDR1 SGHVS, CDR2 FNYEAQ. Combining the CDR3 with reference TRBV7-6 and TRBJ2-5 gives the whole variable domain GAGVSQSPRYKVTKRGQDVALRCDPISGHVSLYWYRQALGQGPEFLTYFNYEAQQDKSGLPNDRFSAERPEGSISTLTIQRTEQRDSAMYRCASSFRRETQYFGPGTRLLVL.

The chain employs TRBV28 and TRBJ1-6; D call uncertain. CDR1 is MDHEN and CDR2 is SYDVKM in the germline V gene. There are 14 residues in the CDR3. The V gene lost 4 bases and the J gene lost 0 bases, with 4 bases spanning the gap. The CDR3 coding sequence is TGTGCCAGCAGTTCGGACTCCTATAATTCACCCCTCCACTTT. As protein: CASSSDSYNSPLHF.

In its sample, this clonotype was seen many times. The gene calls are TRBV12-5 and TRBJ1-1; D gene unclear. CDR3 length equals 16 residues. V was clipped by 6 bases and J by 4 bases, with 21 bases between them. CDR1 LGHNT and CDR2 FRNRAP come from the germline V gene. The CDR3 sequence: CASGLPPGRLGTEAFF. CDR3 DNA: TGTGCTAGTGGACTACCTCCGGGGAGGCTGGGCACTGAAGCTTTCTTT.

This clonotype was found many times. The rearrangement uses TRBV7-9 and TRBJ2-3; D perhaps matches TRBD1 (7 bases). Trimming removed 1 base at V and 2 bases at J, with 13 bases between. The germline V gene encodes CDR1 SEHNR and CDR2 FQNEAQ (reference sequence). The CDR3 covers 16 residues. The CDR3 loop reads CASSLEEGAVTDTQYF. As DNA, the CDR3 is TGTGCCAGCAGCTTAGAGGAGGGGGCAGTCACAGATACGCAGTATTTT.

This clonotype was counted only a few times. V gene TRBV6-1 combines with J gene TRBJ1-2; TRBD1 is a possible D gene (6 bases). The germline gives CDR1 MNHNS, CDR2 SASEGT. The CDR3 consists of 17 residues. Trimming removed 5 bases at V and 1 base at J, with 20 bases between. The CDR3 region is CASSSLGGRLYNYGYTF. CDR3 bases: TGTGCCAGCAGTTCCCTCGGGGGGCGCCTATATAACTATGGCTACACCTTC.

This clonotype was recorded at least ten times. The gene calls are TRBV9 and TRBJ1-3; D not certain. CDR1 and CDR2 (germline): SGDLS, YYNGEE. This CDR3 is 15 amino acids long. V was pared by 3 bases and J by 1 base, with 11 bases between. The CDR3 loop reads CASSDRAPSGNTIYF. The CDR3 DNA reads TGTGCCAGCAGCGACCGGGCCCCGTCTGGAAACACCATATATTTT.